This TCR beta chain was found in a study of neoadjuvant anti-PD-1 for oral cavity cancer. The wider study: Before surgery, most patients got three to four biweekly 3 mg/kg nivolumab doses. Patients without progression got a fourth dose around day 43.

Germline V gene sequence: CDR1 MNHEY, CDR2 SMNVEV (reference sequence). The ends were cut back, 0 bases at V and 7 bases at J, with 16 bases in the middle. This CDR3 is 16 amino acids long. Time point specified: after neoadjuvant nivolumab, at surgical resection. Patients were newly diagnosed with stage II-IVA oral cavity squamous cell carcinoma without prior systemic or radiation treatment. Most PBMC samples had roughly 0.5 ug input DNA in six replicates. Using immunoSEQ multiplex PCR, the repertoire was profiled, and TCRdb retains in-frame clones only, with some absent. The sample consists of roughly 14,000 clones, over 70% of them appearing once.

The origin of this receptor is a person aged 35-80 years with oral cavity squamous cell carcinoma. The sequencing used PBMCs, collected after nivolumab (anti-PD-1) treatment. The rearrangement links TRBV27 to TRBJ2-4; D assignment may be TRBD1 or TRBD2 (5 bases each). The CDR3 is CASSLSWGRGVNIQYF. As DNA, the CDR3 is TGTGCCAGCAGTTTATCATGGGGGAGAGGGGTTAACATTCAGTACTTC.